The 9 T cell receptor beta chains given below trace back to one sample, sequenced in a study of cytomegalovirus exposure and HLA in healthy donors. The PCR ran on 60 Vbeta and 13 Jbeta primers. Here immunoSEQ multiplex PCR was the method, and the copy in TCRdb shows in-frame clones only, minus some. The sample records about 170,000 clones, approximately 81% being singletons. Source material: PBMCs. The receptors stem from a man aged 25 to 40 in good health and CMV-seropositive.

As DNA, the CDR3 is TGTGCCAGCAGCGTGGACAGAGGGGGACCCTGGAGCAATCAGCCCCAGCATTTT. Its protein product is CASSVDRGGPWSNQPQHF. The chain uses TRBV7-9 and TRBJ1-5; a possible D gene is TRBD1 (6 bases). Trimming left V 5 bases short and J 1 base short, with 21 bases between. The CDR3 length is 18 residues. Germline CDR1 reads SEHNR; CDR2 reads FQNEAQ (reference sequence).

This clone was observed a few times. The chain couples TRBV7-6 to TRBJ2-7; TRBD1 might be the D (5 bases). V gave up 6 bases and J gave up 3 bases, with 12 bases separating them. Germline CDR1 and CDR2: SGHVS and FNYEAQ. There are 13 residues in the CDR3. The CDR3 is CASSPGPNYEQYF. In nucleotides, the CDR3 is TGTGCCAGCAGTCCAGGGCCCAACTACGAGCAGTACTTC.

V usage is TRBV5-8 and J usage is TRBJ1-5; D remains ambiguous. The CDR3 runs to 11 residues. Germline V gene lookup returns CDR1 SGHTS and CDR2 YDEGEE. V was pared by 0 bases and J by 7 bases, with 2 bases between. CDR3 nucleotides: TGTGCCAGCAGCTTGGTACAGCCCCAGCATTTT. It specifies CASSLVQPQHF.

This clone was counted only a few times. The V call is TRBV7-9, the J call TRBJ1-2; D remains ambiguous. Trimming cost V 3 bases and J 8 bases, with 16 bases left between them. Germline-derived CDR1 and CDR2 are SEHNR and FQNEAQ (reference sequence). The CDR3 is 14 residues long. CDR3 DNA sequence: TGTGCCAGCAGCTTTCAACGGGATCCCGGGGGCTACACCTTC. Its protein product is CASSFQRDPGGYTF.

V usage is TRBV29-1 and J usage is TRBJ2-1, with 8 bases aligning to TRBD2. Germline CDR1 reads SQVTM; CDR2 reads ANQGSEA. Trimming at V came to 6 bases and at J to 0 bases, leaving 10 bases not matched to a gene. The CDR3 is 16 residues long. The CDR3 protein is CSVHTSLAGSYNEQFF. Written as DNA, the CDR3 is TGCAGCGTCCACACCTCTCTAGCGGGCTCCTACAATGAGCAGTTCTTC.

A single count supports this clone. V is TRBV5-1 and J is TRBJ2-5; D gene unclear. Deletions cut 1 base from V and 1 base from J, with 11 bases between. In germline, CDR1 is SGHRS, CDR2 YFSETQ. The CDR3 runs to 15 residues. The CDR3 loop reads CASSLSQQPQETQYF. CDR3 DNA sequence: TGCGCCAGCAGCTTGAGTCAACAGCCCCAAGAGACCCAGTACTTC.

The chain employs TRBV5-1 and TRBJ1-5; D unresolved. Trimming took 0 bases from V and 5 from J, leaving 6 bases between them. The CDR3 covers 13 residues. Germline CDR1 is SGHRS and CDR2 is YFSETQ. The CDR3 region is CASSLDPDQPQHF. The CDR3 nucleotides read TGCGCCAGCAGCTTGGATCCCGATCAGCCCCAGCATTTT.

The chain uses TRBV18 and TRBJ1-1; 8 bases are shared with TRBD1. The trim removed 2 bases at V and 1 base at J, leaving 9 bases unmatched. The V gene's germline CDR1 is KGHSH and CDR2 LQKENI. The CDR3 is 17 amino acids. The DNA of the CDR3 is TGTGCCAGCTCACCAAACTCCCCCGGGACAGGGAACACTGAAGCTTTCTTT. Encoded protein: CASSPNSPGTGNTEAFF.

V gene TRBV4-2 combines with J gene TRBJ2-3, with TRBD2 matching over 9 bases. Germline loops: CDR1 LGHNA, CDR2 YNFKEQ. J gave up 2 bases and V 0 bases, and 6 bases lay outside the gene matches. The CDR3 spans 17 residues. The CDR3: CASSQERREGYTDTQYF. The DNA for the CDR3 is TGTGCCAGCAGCCAAGAGCGGCGGGAGGGGTACACAGATACGCAGTATTTT.